Sequencing of this T cell receptor (beta chain) was carried out in a study of control samples from healthy donors and cancer patients. V was trimmed by 9 bases and J by 4 bases, leaving 7 bases between them. In germline, CDR1 is LNHDA, CDR2 SQIVND (reference sequence). This CDR3 has 11 residues. Sequenced by immunoSEQ multiplex PCR; TCRdb stores in-frame clones only, minus some. The sample has 120,000 or so clones, under 95% seen once. This TCR derives from a man between 18 and 29 years old in good health. The genes are TRBV19 and TRBJ2-1; no clear D gene. Sequenced sample: blood. The CDR3 DNA is TGTGCCAGCAAAGAGTACAATGAGCAGTTCTTC. Residues: CASKEYNEQFF.